This T cell receptor beta chain was documented in a study of T cells in pancreatic ductal adenocarcinoma. Study-level findings and limits: Tumor and blood clonality did not differ significantly, about 0.12 versus 0.079. The resected pancreatic cancer cohort was biased toward the minority with early-stage disease.

The repertoire was sequenced with immunoSEQ multiplex PCR; TCRdb's copy has only in-frame clones and lacks some. Counted here are about 98,000 clones, roughly 95% occurring once; the ten biggest clones make up roughly 3.1%. Comment on this clone: Its target is not known.

The CDR3 runs to 13 residues. V was pared by 6 bases and J by 7 bases, with 6 bases of the junction left unmatched. CDR1 is SNHLY and CDR2 is FYNNEI in the germline V gene. The selected patients with pancreatic ductal adenocarcinoma had surgery but no neoadjuvant therapy. The chain recombines TRBV2 with TRBJ1-1; the match to TRBD1 covers 9 bases. The source is a human donor with pancreatic ductal adenocarcinoma. Sequencing used PBMCs. The CDR3 protein is CASSATGGGEAFF. The DNA for the CDR3 is TGTGCCAGCAGCGCCACAGGGGGCGGTGAAGCTTTCTTT. The variable domain in full, with the rest retrieved from reference TRBV2 and TRBJ1-1, is EPEVTQTPSHQVTQMGQEVILRCVPISNHLYFYWYRQILGQKVEFLVSFYNNEISEKSEIFDDQFSVERPDGSNFTLKIRSTKLEDSAMYFCASSATGGGEAFFGQGTRLTVV.